This T cell receptor (beta chain) was sequenced during a study of naive and memory T cell subsets. From germline, CDR1 is SQVTM and CDR2 ANQGSEA. The V gene end was trimmed by 2 bases and the J gene end by 5 bases; junction bases not matched to a gene: 10. The CDR3 extends over 16 amino acids. From the second PCR step, alpha and beta chains were amplified apart. Overnight CMV lysate stimulation of fresh PBMCs defined donor CMV status by CD4+ IFNgamma. Both TRBC1 and TRBC2 were covered by a beta constant-region primer of two equimolar oligonucleotides. The ligated cDNA underwent four PCR rounds using SP2 and nested alpha and beta constant-region primers. In TCRdb, the UMI-ligation and nested PCR reads were re-called with MiXCR into one record per CDR3 protein. The sample shows some 82,000 distinct CDR3 sequences, over 8.5% of them seen only once. Whole-study results and caveats: Clonotypes here are unpaired alpha or beta chain sequences. Between naive and memory subsets, TCR abundance power law exponents differed.

This clonotype has a count of ten or more. Its cognate antigen is unknown. The chain couples TRBV29-1 to TRBJ2-4; TRBD1 agrees at 9 bases. Sequencing input: naive CD8+ T cells from blood. The TCR originated in a human donor in good health. The chain's CDR3 is CSVEPPGTGKENIQYF. The CDR3 coding sequence is TGCAGCGTTGAACCCCCCGGGACAGGGAAGGAAAACATTCAGTACTTC.